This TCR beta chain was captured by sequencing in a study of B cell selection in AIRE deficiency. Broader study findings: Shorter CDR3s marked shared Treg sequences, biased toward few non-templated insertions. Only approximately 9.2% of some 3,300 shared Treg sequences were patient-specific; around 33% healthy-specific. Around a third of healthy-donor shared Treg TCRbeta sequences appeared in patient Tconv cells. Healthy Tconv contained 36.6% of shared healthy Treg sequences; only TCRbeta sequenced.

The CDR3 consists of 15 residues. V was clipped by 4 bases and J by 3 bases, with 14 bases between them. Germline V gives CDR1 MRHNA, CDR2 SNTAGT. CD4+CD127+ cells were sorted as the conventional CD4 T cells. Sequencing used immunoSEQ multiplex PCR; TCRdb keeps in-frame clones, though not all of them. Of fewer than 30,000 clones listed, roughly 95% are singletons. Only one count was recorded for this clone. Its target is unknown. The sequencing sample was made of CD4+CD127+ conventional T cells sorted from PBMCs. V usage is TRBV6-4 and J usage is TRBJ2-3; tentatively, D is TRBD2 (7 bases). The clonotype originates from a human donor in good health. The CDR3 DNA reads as TGTGCCAGCAGTGCCGGACTAGGGGGAACAGATACGCAGTATTTT. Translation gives CASSAGLGGTDTQYF.